The subject of this entry is one TCR beta chain. The antigen remains unidentified. It was RNA transcripts that yielded the amplified TCR beta CDR3 regions. HTBI primers were employed in a first-round RT-PCR of the TCR CDR3. TCRdb re-called the multiplex PCR reads with MiXCR, one entry per CDR3 protein. This table has 250,000 to 400,000 distinct CDR3 sequences, roughly an eighth appearing once. The data stem from a study of T cells in Graves' hyperthyroidism and ophthalmopathy. Background on the study: Peripheral blood was taken when the disease was first diagnosed, before any treatment began.

CDR3 length: 13 residues. The V gene lost 5 bases and the J gene lost 8 bases, with 15 bases spanning the gap. Germline V lookup: CDR1 MDHEN, CDR2 SYDVKM. Study-level points and caveats: Clonotypes that were expanded in thyroid above 0.001 mostly appeared in blood too. A model built on 13 V-J features separated ophthalmopathy from stable hyperthyroidism.

The chain is built from TRBV28 and TRBJ1-1; the D is unclear. The receptor was isolated from a woman between 40 and 55 years old with Graves' ophthalmopathy. Input material: blood. This CDR3 reads CASSGGWQAEAFF. In DNA, the CDR3 is TGTGCCAGCAGTGGCGGGTGGCAGGCGGAAGCTTTCTTT. The whole variable domain, filled in from reference TRBV28 and TRBJ1-1, reads DVKVTQSSRYLVKRTGEKVFLECVQDMDHENMFWYRQDPGLGLRLIYFSYDVKMKEKGDIPEGYSVSREKKERFSLILESASTNQTSMYLCASSGGWQAEAFFGQGTRLTVV.